The 23 T cell receptor beta chains listed next were all sequenced from one sample in a study of OX40 agonist ivuxolimab in advanced cancers. Some clones are missing from TCRdb's copy, which holds only in-frame ones; the method was immunoSEQ multiplex PCR. This table has tens of thousands of clones, around 89% appearing once. Material: CD4+ or CD8+ T cells sorted from blood, obtained in a trial of the OX40 agonist ivuxolimab. The receptors here all came from an adult with an advanced solid tumor such as melanoma, head and neck, liver or kidney cancer.

The chain is built from TRBV5-6 and TRBJ2-7; D is unresolved. The length of the CDR3 is 17 residues. With 1 base removed from V and 0 bases from J, the gap between germline ends came to 17 bases. Per the germline V gene, CDR1 is SGHDT and CDR2 is YYEEEE. Written as DNA, the CDR3 is TGTGCCAGCAGCTTGTATGTGGTCCCGAAGGGCTCCTACGAGCAGTACTTC. Protein: CASSLYVVPKGSYEQYF. Drawing the rest from reference TRBV5-6 and TRBJ2-7, the complete variable domain is DAGVTQSPTHLIKTRGQQVTLRCSPKSGHDTVSWYQQALGQGPQFIFQYYEEEERQRGNFPDRFSGHQFPNYSSELNVNALLLGDSALYLCASSLYVVPKGSYEQYFGPGTRLTVT.

The CDR3 DNA reads TGTGCCAGCAGCTTCGTCACAGATACGCAGTATTTT. It is translated as CASSFVTDTQYF. J is TRBJ2-3 and V is TRBV7-2; no clear D gene. The V end lost 3 bases, the J end lost 2 bases, and 3 bases lay between the germline ends. CDR1 and CDR2 (germline): SGHTA, FQGNSA. This CDR3 is built from 12 residues. Based on the CDR3 plus reference TRBV7-2 and TRBJ2-3, the full variable domain is GAGVSQSPSNKVTEKGKDVELRCDPISGHTALYWYRQSLGQGLEFLIYFQGNSAPDKSGLPSDRFSAERTGGSVSTLTIQRTQQEDSAVYLCASSFVTDTQYFGPGTRLTVL.

The chain joins TRBV28 to TRBJ1-1; 7 bases are a match to TRBD1. The CDR3 runs to 17 residues. The V and J ends lost 7 bases and 5 bases, in that order; junction bases with no gene match: 19. CDR1 and CDR2 from the germline V gene are MDHEN and SYDVKM. CDR3 protein: CASTDTGTAAGLTEAFF. The CDR3 nucleotides read TGTGCCAGCACCGATACCGGGACAGCGGCTGGTTTGACTGAAGCTTTCTTT.

A few counts support this clone. The V and J genes are TRBV4-2 and TRBJ1-2; D not certain. CDR1 is LGHNA and CDR2 is YNFKEQ in the germline V gene. With 2 bases removed from V and 4 bases from J, the gap between germline ends came to 8 bases. The CDR3 spans 13 residues. The CDR3 protein is CASSQQVGYGYTF. DNA of the CDR3: TGTGCCAGCAGCCAACAAGTCGGCTATGGCTACACCTTC.

The V call is TRBV11-2, the J call TRBJ2-1; D is unclear. Between the trimmed V and J ends, which lost 1 base and 4 bases, there was a span of 8 bases. CDR1 and CDR2 (germline): SGHAT, FQNNGV. This CDR3 is built from 14 residues. This chain's CDR3 is CASSLVLSYNEQFF. CDR3 coding DNA: TGTGCCAGCAGCTTAGTATTGAGTTACAATGAGCAGTTCTTC.

This sequence joins TRBV27 and TRBJ2-3; no reliable D call. CDR1 is MNHEY, CDR2 SMNVEV, per germline (reference sequence). Trimming shortened V by 9 bases and J by 4 bases, and 8 bases separated the two germline ends. This CDR3 comprises 11 residues. The CDR3 coding sequence is TGTGCCAGTAAGAGTGCAGATACGCAGTATTTT. The encoded protein is CASKSADTQYF.

This chain links TRBV11-2 with TRBJ1-1; D is undetermined. V dropped 5 bases and J dropped 1 base, with 8 bases sitting between them. This CDR3 has 13 residues. Germline-derived CDR1 and CDR2 are SGHAT and FQNNGV. CDR3 DNA sequence: TGTGCCAGCAGCGCGGACCCGAACACTGAAGCTTTCTTT. Translated, it gives CASSADPNTEAFF.

The chain carries TRBV7-2 and TRBJ2-1, with 13 bases aligning to TRBD2. Per germline, CDR1 SGHTA and CDR2 FQGNSA. CDR3 size: 17 residues. Unmatched junction bases numbered 3, after V lost 4 bases and J lost 0 bases. This CDR3 reads CASSSGLAGYSYNEQFF. CDR3 DNA: TGTGCCAGCAGCTCGGGACTAGCGGGGTACTCCTACAATGAGCAGTTCTTC.

The genes are TRBV28 and TRBJ2-2; D gene uncertain. The CDR3 consists of 14 residues. Germline CDR1 reads MDHEN; CDR2 reads SYDVKM. V shed 4 bases and J shed 4 bases, with 10 bases lying between them. The CDR3 coding sequence is TGTGCCAGCAGTTCGCCAGACCCCACCGGGGAGCTGTTTTTT. This translates into CASSSPDPTGELFF.

In the case of this clone: Within the sample, other DNA sequences also encode this same CDR3. The CDR3 DNA reads TGTGCCAGCAGTTTAGAAGGGGGAAGCTACGAGCAGTACTTC. It translates to CASSLEGGSYEQYF. The V gene is TRBV27, the J gene TRBJ2-7, with a possible D match to TRBD1 (6 bases). The length of the CDR3 is 14 residues. CDR1 MNHEY and CDR2 SMNVEV come from the germline V gene (reference sequence). Between the trimmed V and J ends, which lost 2 bases and 3 bases, there was a span of 11 bases.

V gene TRBV5-1 combines with J gene TRBJ2-5; D may be TRBD1 (5 bases). The closer fit of TRBJ2-7 to the DNA end suggests the J call may be wrong. Germline V gene lookup returns CDR1 SGHRS and CDR2 YFSETQ. This CDR3 contains 15 residues. The CDR3 sequence: CASSLDNRYSYEQYF. The CDR3 DNA sequence: TGCGCCAGCAGCTTGGATAACAGGTACTCCTACGAGCAGTACTTC.

This clone was picked up a small number of times. This chain links TRBV4-1 with TRBJ2-7; tentative D call: TRBD1 (6 bases). This CDR3 has 15 amino acids. Germline values: CDR1 MGHRA, CDR2 YSYEKL. V was clipped by 4 bases and J by 3 bases, with 16 bases between them. DNA of the CDR3: TGCGCCAGCAGCCTCAGCGGACAGTACTACTACGAGCAGTACTTC. Its translation is CASSLSGQYYYEQYF.

This sequence joins TRBV18 and TRBJ1-1, with D unresolved. V shed 5 bases and J shed 4 bases, with 14 bases lying between them. Germline-derived CDR1 and CDR2 are KGHSH and LQKENI. The CDR3 length is 14 residues. For the CDR3, the DNA is TGTGCCAGCTCAGCTAAACGTTCGACCACTGAAGCTTTCTTT. This gives the protein CASSAKRSTTEAFF.

This clone was found once. The chain uses TRBV20-1 and TRBJ1-1; D remains ambiguous. Germline V gene sequence: CDR1 DFQATT, CDR2 SNEGSKA (reference sequence). V lost 3 bases and J lost 5, with 7 bases in between. The length of the CDR3 is 11 residues. The CDR3: CSASGDTEAFF. As DNA, the CDR3 is TGCAGTGCTAGCGGGGATACTGAAGCTTTCTTT.

The chain has TRBV11-2 and TRBJ1-2; no firm D call. The CDR3 is made up of 13 amino acids. Trimming took 5 bases from V and 2 from J, leaving 9 bases between them. Germline-derived CDR1 and CDR2 are SGHAT and FQNNGV. The CDR3 region has the DNA TGTGCCAGCAGCCCCGGGATGAACTATGGCTACACCTTC. Translating it yields CASSPGMNYGYTF.

This rearrangement joins TRBV5-1 to TRBJ2-3, with 9 nucleotides matching TRBD2. Germline CDR1 is SGHRS and CDR2 is YFSETQ. The CDR3 contains 18 residues. V lost 0 bases to trimming and J lost 0 bases; unmatched junction nucleotides: 8. The CDR3 region is CASSLGPQREVSTDTQYF. The CDR3 nucleotides read TGCGCCAGCAGCTTGGGGCCCCAGCGGGAGGTTAGCACAGATACGCAGTATTTT.

This rearrangement joins TRBV5-1 to TRBJ1-1, with D unclear. The CDR3 has 13 residues. V lost 0 bases and J 1 base, leaving 4 bases between the germline ends. Germline CDR1 and CDR2: SGHRS and YFSETQ. The CDR3 here is CASSLGTNTEAFF. Written as DNA, the CDR3 is TGCGCCAGCAGCTTGGGCACGAACACTGAAGCTTTCTTT.

The J gene is TRBJ1-4, the V gene TRBV6-1; no clear D. With 6 bases removed from V and 5 bases from J, the gap between germline ends came to 4 bases. In germline, CDR1 is MNHNS, CDR2 SASEGT. This CDR3 region has 11 residues. The CDR3 nucleotides are TGTGCCAGCAGCACAAATGAAAAACTGTTTTTT. Its protein is CASSTNEKLFF.

This clone has just one count. The chain links TRBV18 to TRBJ1-1, with 8 positions matching TRBD1. This CDR3 spans 16 amino acids. V was clipped by 3 bases and J by 1 base; unmatched bases: 7. From germline, CDR1 is KGHSH and CDR2 LQKENI. CDR3 nucleotides: TGTGCCAGCTCACCCGTCACAGGGGGAGGGAACACTGAAGCTTTCTTT. Translated, it gives CASSPVTGGGNTEAFF.

The rearrangement links TRBV18 to TRBJ2-2, with D possibly matching TRBD1 (6 bases). Trimming removed 3 bases from V and 9 bases from J, with 11 bases in between. CDR1 is KGHSH and CDR2 is LQKENI in the germline V gene. The CDR3 consists of 13 residues. CDR3: CASSPDRTRELFF. CDR3 coding DNA: TGTGCCAGCTCACCCGACAGGACCCGGGAGCTGTTTTTT.

The chain recombines TRBV10-3 with TRBJ1-1, with D perhaps matching TRBD1 (5 bases). V dropped 9 bases and J dropped 0 bases, with 14 bases sitting between them. This CDR3 region has 14 residues. CDR1 ENHRY and CDR2 SYGVKD come from the germline V gene. The CDR3 loop is CAIRLGALNTEAFF. The CDR3, as DNA: TGTGCCATTCGTCTCGGGGCTCTGAACACTGAAGCTTTCTTT.

This chain connects TRBV6-1 to TRBJ1-5; weak D call: TRBD1 (5 bases). Germline CDR1 MNHNS, CDR2 SASEGT. The V and J ends lost 4 bases and 4 bases respectively, with 8 bases between them. CDR3 size: 13 residues. The CDR3 protein is CASSGDSNQPQHF. The CDR3 DNA reads TGTGCCAGCAGTGGAGACAGTAATCAGCCCCAGCATTTT.

The V call is TRBV7-3, the J call TRBJ2-1; D is perhaps TRBD1 (5 bases). The CDR3 spans 13 residues. Trimming took off 4 bases at V and 6 bases at J, with 10 bases between the two ends. The germline CDR1 and CDR2 sequences are SGHTA and FQGTGA. CDR3 residues: CASSSQGFNEQFF. As DNA, the CDR3 is TGTGCCAGCAGCTCTCAGGGTTTCAATGAGCAGTTCTTC.